These T cell receptor beta chains were read from a single sample in a study of T cell responses to AZD1222 COVID-19 vaccine. Libraries were prepared by immunoSEQ multiplex PCR; TCRdb keeps only in-frame clonotypes and omits some of them. Seen here are approximately 84,000 clones, approximately 85% observed once, and the top ten hold over 9.5%. The sequencing used peripheral blood, collected 28 days after the second AZD1222 dose. The receptors come from an adult who received the AZD1222 COVID-19 vaccine. Both conserved end residues are part of each CDR3. The D gene is left open where the match is weak. Size values are once, few and many counts, or a class for expanded clones, and some rows have none.

d_call	v_call	j_call	cdr3_length	clone_size	cdr3_nt	cdr3_aa
TRBD2	TRBV12-3/TRBV12-4	TRBJ2-3	12	NA	TGTGCCAGCAATCGACTAGCGGATACGCAGTATTTT	CASNRLADTQYF
NA	TRBV5-1	TRBJ1-4	15	few	TGCGCCAGCAGCTTGGCCGGAGCAACTAATGAAAAACTGTTTTTT	CASSLAGATNEKLFF
NA	TRBV12-3/TRBV12-4	TRBJ1-1	13	few	TGTGCCAGCAGTCCCAGGGGAGGCGCTGAAGCTTTCTTT	CASSPRGGAEAFF
NA	TRBV28	TRBJ1-2	13	NA	TGTGCCAGCAGGCCCGACATGGACTATGGCTACACCTTC	CASRPDMDYGYTF
TRBD1	TRBV27	TRBJ2-7	14	few	TGTGCCAGCAGTTCGCTCAATACAGGGGGCGAGCAGTACTTC	CASSSLNTGGEQYF
NA	TRBV5-8	TRBJ1-1	14	NA	TGTGCCAGCAGCTTGGTGACAGTGGGCACTGAAGCTTTCTTT	CASSLVTVGTEAFF
TRBD1	TRBV19	TRBJ2-3	13	few	TGTGCCAGTAATCAGGGGGTCACAGATACGCAGTATTTT	CASNQGVTDTQYF
TRBD1	TRBV11-2	TRBJ1-6	15	NA	TGTGCCAGCAGCCAAACACAGGGGGCTAGATCACCCCTCCACTTT	CASSQTQGARSPLHF
TRBD1	TRBV18	TRBJ2-2	16	NA	TGTGCCAGCTCACCGAACCGGGACAGGGGGCCCGGGGAGCTGTTTTTT	CASSPNRDRGPGELFF
NA	TRBV14	TRBJ2-1	13	NA	TGTGCCAGCAGCCAAGATTTAGTGGGTGAGCAGTTCTTC	CASSQDLVGEQFF
NA	TRBV5-4	TRBJ2-3	11	NA	TGTGCCAGCAGCTCAGGAGATACGCAGTATTTT	CASSSGDTQYF
NA	TRBV7-2	TRBJ1-5	15	NA	TGTGCCAGCAGGCAGTCCCGGGACGGTAATCAGCCCCAGCATTTT	CASRQSRDGNQPQHF
TRBD1	TRBV6-1	TRBJ1-3	16	NA	TGTGCCAGCAGTGCCGGACAGGTATACTCTGGAAACACCATATATTTT	CASSAGQVYSGNTIYF
NA	TRBV10-2	TRBJ1-5	13	NA	TGCGGTTCCCAGGCGGGGCAGTATCAGTCCCAGCATTTT	CGSQAGQYQSQHF
TRBD1	TRBV6-5	TRBJ1-5	12	NA	TGTGCCAGCAGCCAGGGGGGACAGCCCCAGCATTTT	CASSQGGQPQHF
NA	TRBV6-5	TRBJ1-6	15	once	TGTGCCAGCAAACCGGGACACCCCTATAATTCACCCCTCCACTTT	CASKPGHPYNSPLHF
TRBD1	TRBV24-1	TRBJ1-4	16	NA	TGTGCCACCCCCGATTCTGGGGACAGGGGGCCGGAAAAACTGTTTTTT	CATPDSGDRGPEKLFF
TRBD1	TRBV5-4	TRBJ2-7	15	NA	TGTGCCAGCAGCAAGGGACAGCCTTACCGCTCCGAGCAGTACTTC	CASSKGQPYRSEQYF
NA	TRBV5-5	TRBJ1-4	13	NA	TGTGCCAGCAGCTTGGCGGGTGCCCGCGAAGTGTTTTTT	CASSLAGAREVFF
NA	TRBV7-9	TRBJ1-5	14	NA	TGTGCCAGCAGCATAGGAGGGAGTGATCAGCCCCAGCATTTT	CASSIGGSDQPQHF
TRBD1	TRBV16	TRBJ1-5	17	NA	TGTGCCAGCAGCCAACAGGGGGTGTTTTCGGTCGATCAGCCCCAGCATTTT	CASSQQGVFSVDQPQHF
NA	TRBV27	TRBJ1-6	13	NA	TGTGCCAGCAGTTTATCCAATAATTCACCCCTCCACTTT	CASSLSNNSPLHF
NA	TRBV27	TRBJ1-6	15	NA	TGTGCCAGCAGTTTTAGGGGCGCCTATAATTCACCCCTCCACTTT	CASSFRGAYNSPLHF
NA	TRBV5-1	TRBJ1-4	14	NA	TGCGCCAGCAGCTTGGACTCAACTAATGAAAAACTGTTTTTT	CASSLDSTNEKLFF
TRBD1	TRBV7-6	TRBJ2-7	16	NA	TGTGCCAGCAGCCCACTCCTTCGGGACAGAGTACCTGAGCAGTACTTC	CASSPLLRDRVPEQYF
TRBD1	TRBV7-8	TRBJ1-5	17	NA	TGTGCCAGCAGCTTGGGACAGGTGACGTATAGCAATCAGCCCCAGCATTTT	CASSLGQVTYSNQPQHF
NA	TRBV19	TRBJ2-7	15	NA	TGTGCCAGTAGTATGGGACACCAAAACTCCTACGAGCAGTACTTC	CASSMGHQNSYEQYF
NA	TRBV5-1	TRBJ1-1	14	NA	TGCGCCAGCAGCTTGGCCGGCGGGATACCGCCTACTTTCTTT	CASSLAGGIPPTFF
TRBD1	TRBV11-1	TRBJ2-3	14	NA	TGTGCCGGCGACAGGGGGCGCATCCAAGATACGCAGTATTTT	CAGDRGRIQDTQYF
NA	TRBV12-5	TRBJ1-2	13	medium-sized	TGTGCTAGTGGTTTGACCGGGGGGTCCGGCTACACCTTC	CASGLTGGSGYTF
NA	TRBV10-2	TRBJ1-2	13	NA	TGCGCCAGCAGCGACCTAGGACTTTATGGCTACACCTTC	CASSDLGLYGYTF
NA	TRBV27	TRBJ1-1	14	NA	TGTGCCAGCAGTTTATTCGCCATGAACACTGAAGCTTTCTTT	CASSLFAMNTEAFF
TRBD2	TRBV28	TRBJ2-7	14	NA	TGTGCCAGCAGAACGGGGGGGCCCTCCTACGAGCAGTACTTC	CASRTGGPSYEQYF
NA	TRBV28	TRBJ1-4	17	NA	TGTGCCAGCAGTTTACCCGCCGGGGTGGGGCTTAATGAAAAACTGTTTTTT	CASSLPAGVGLNEKLFF
TRBD1	TRBV19	TRBJ1-1	17	NA	TGTGCCAGTAGTCTCCGACAGGGCCAAACCCAGGCCACTGAAGCTTTCTTT	CASSLRQGQTQATEAFF
TRBD1	TRBV6-6	TRBJ1-5	13	NA	TGTGCCAGCAGTTGGGACAGCCGGGAGCCCCAGCATTTT	CASSWDSREPQHF
TRBD1	TRBV10-3	TRBJ2-5	15	large	TGTGCCATCAGTACGACAGGGGGCGGGTGGGAGACCCAGTACTTC	CAISTTGGGWETQYF
NA	TRBV4-2	TRBJ1-1	11	once	TGTGCCAGCAGCCAAGAGCAGGGAGCTTTCTTT	CASSQEQGAFF
TRBD2	TRBV9	TRBJ2-1	14	NA	TGTGCCAGCAGCTCCGGACTAGAGTTCGGTGAGCAGTTCTTC	CASSSGLEFGEQFF
TRBD1	TRBV9	TRBJ2-7	15	NA	TGTGCCAGCAGTGAAAGAGGGGACAGTCGCTACGAGCAGTACTTC	CASSERGDSRYEQYF
NA	TRBV5-1	TRBJ2-2	16	NA	TGCGCCAGCAGTTCAGGGCCTTCTTCAGGCACCGGGGAGCTGTTTTTT	CASSSGPSSGTGELFF
NA	TRBV5-1	TRBJ2-2	14	NA	TGCGCCAGCAGCTTGTCACAGTTCACCGGGGAGCTGTTTTTT	CASSLSQFTGELFF
NA	TRBV27	TRBJ1-4	15	few	TGTGCCAGCAGTTTAGGGAACACAGGAGATGAAAAACTGTTTTTT	CASSLGNTGDEKLFF
NA	TRBV7-8	TRBJ2-1	15	NA	TGTGCCAGCAGCCTCCCAGGAGAGAAGGACAATGAGCAGTTCTTC	CASSLPGEKDNEQFF
NA	TRBV11-2	TRBJ1-1	14	NA	TGTGCCAGCAGCTCCAGCGACGGGAACACTGAAGCTTTCTTT	CASSSSDGNTEAFF